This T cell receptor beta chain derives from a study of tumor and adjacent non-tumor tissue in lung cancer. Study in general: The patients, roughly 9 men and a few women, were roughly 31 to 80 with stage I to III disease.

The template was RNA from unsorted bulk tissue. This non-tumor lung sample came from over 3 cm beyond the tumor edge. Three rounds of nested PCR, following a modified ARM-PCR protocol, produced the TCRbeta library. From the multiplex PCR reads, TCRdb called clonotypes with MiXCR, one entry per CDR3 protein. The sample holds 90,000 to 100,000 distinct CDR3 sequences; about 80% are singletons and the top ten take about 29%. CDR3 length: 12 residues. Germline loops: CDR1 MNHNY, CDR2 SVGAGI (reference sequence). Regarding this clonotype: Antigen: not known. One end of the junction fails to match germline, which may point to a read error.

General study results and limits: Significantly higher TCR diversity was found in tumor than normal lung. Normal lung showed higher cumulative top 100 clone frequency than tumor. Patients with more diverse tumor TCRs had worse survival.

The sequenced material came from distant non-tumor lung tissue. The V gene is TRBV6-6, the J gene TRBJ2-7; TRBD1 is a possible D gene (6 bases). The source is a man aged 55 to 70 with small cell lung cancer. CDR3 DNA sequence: TGCACCAGCAGTCCGGGACACGACGAGCAGTACTTC. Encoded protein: CTSSPGHDEQYF.